This T cell receptor beta chain was captured in a study of CD8+ T cells in alopecia areata (dated by TCRdb to 2016 to 2019). Background for the entire study: The treated patients, all with moderate-to-severe alopecia areata, were enrolled in an open-label pilot trial of oral tofacitinib given at 5 to 10 mg twice daily. Tofacitinib was administered for 6 to 18 months, and 6 months of follow-up off drug were then conducted to assess delayed response and recurrence. Scalp tissue and sorted CD4+ and CD8+ peripheral blood T cells from patchy and totalis/universalis alopecia areata patients and from healthy controls were covered by human TCRbeta sequencing. Tofacitinib-treated patients had biopsies at baseline and at 4 and 24 weeks of treatment, with a later scalp biopsy in several patients. In treated patients, disease severity was measured using the SALT score, which gives the percentage of scalp surface area affected. Scalp clonality was compared among normal scalp (n=4), patchy alopecia areata scalp (n=8), and alopecia totalis/universalis scalp (n=8). The study used high-throughput TCRbeta sequencing to examine T cell clonal expansion in alopecia areata, in both the C3H/HeJ mouse model and human patients. TCRbeta CDR3 regions were amplified by immunoSEQ multiplex PCR using 35 Vbeta forward and 13 Jbeta reverse primers. RNA was obtained with the PAXgene miRNA kit for fixed scalp, the miRNeasy kit for PBMCs, and the RNeasy kit for mouse skin. Beyond this particular receptor, the publication reports: During tofacitinib treatment, many expanded lesional clones remained in scalp and blood, and this persistence may partly explain relapse after treatment is stopped. Compared with normal scalp, lesional scalp, particularly in alopecia totalis/universalis, had higher clonality and more expanded CD8+ clones, which suggests antigenic drive. Unlike mouse skin, which is dominated by gammadelta T cells, normal human skin has resident alphabeta T cells that are also sequenced, and this complicates analysis of the scalp TCR repertoire. Because the treated cohort was small and had just a single nonresponder, larger studies are needed to establish links between baseline CD8+ expansion and response. Scalp clonality and the number of expanded CD8+ clones among the top 100 scalp clones were significantly decreased by tofacitinib. Shared TCR sequences between patients were less evident than in mice, which may be partly attributable to HLA diversity in the patient population.

The receptor library was made with the immunoSEQ multiplex PCR assay. To provide template for TCR sequencing, every sample had RNA extracted and reverse transcribed into cDNA. SuperScript III was used for first-strand cDNA synthesis, primed with a 2:1 mix of oligo-dT and random hexamers. Amplification bias was assessed with a synthetic immune receptor repertoire, and residual bias was removed computationally. Regarding the original processing steps: After raw reads were preprocessed to remove errors, the CDR3 was defined following IMGT conventions as running from the conserved cysteine to phenylalanine. Clonality was computed as 1 minus the Shannon entropy, with the entropy normalized by log2 of the number of productive unique TCRs. CD4 or CD8 identity of scalp clones was inferred by cross-referencing scalp TCRbeta sequences with sorted blood CD4 and CD8 repertoires. The table comes from immuneACCESS by way of TCRdb, which keeps in-frame sequences with V and J called. Part of the clones is missing from these tables; in studies checked, under half for an unresolved V gene and the rest for unknown reasons. The DNA gave D and trimming, while V, J and clone size come from that table. The table for this sample lists 80,000 to 100,000 clones; 44% of them were counted only once. The ten largest make up 18% of the sample.

The label giving this sample's time point can be read as: 24 weeks on oral tofacitinib. Explained via the paper, the treatment or condition label denotes: oral pan-JAK inhibitor, 5-10 mg twice daily. From alopecia areata patients, peripheral blood was collected along with lesional scalp punch biopsies. After PBMCs were isolated by density centrifugation and stained for CD3, CD4 and CD8, a FACSAria was used to sort CD4+ and CD8+ T cells. V loses 5 bases at its end and J loses 7 bases; junction bases beyond the gene matches: 13. CDR1 and CDR2 were assigned from the germline V gene (reference sequence) as MNHEY and SMNVEV. Including the terminal cysteine and phenylalanine, the CDR3 comprises 16 residues. Just the 48-base CDR3 DNA is kept, in frame starting at base 1. Points on this clone: No cognate antigen has been identified for it. No much larger clonotype is one base removed from it; base qualities were not supplied.

This receptor was taken from a human donor with alopecia areata. The sample here was CD8+ T cells sorted from blood, taken at week 24, from a patient treated with tofacitinib. Rearrangement joined TRBV27 to TRBJ2-5; 10 central nucleotides agree with TRBD1. Read as DNA, the sequence is TGTGCCAGCAGTAGGCAGCTCGGGACAGGGGAAGGGACCCAGTACTTC. This is translated as CASSRQLGTGEGTQYF.